This T cell receptor (beta chain) was sequenced for a study of T cell responses to AZD1222 COVID-19 vaccine. The wider study: Pooled in the analysis were second doses at about 4 or about 12 weeks.

V lost 5 bases to trimming and J lost 3 bases; unmatched junction nucleotides: 7. Germline loops: CDR1 SGHTA, CDR2 FQGNSA. The CDR3 consists of 15 residues. Data came from immunoSEQ multiplex PCR; TCRdb stores just in-frame clones and leaves some out. The data contain about 130,000 clones, more than 85% of them seen just once; the ten biggest clones take up 0.75% to 0.95%. The chain is built from TRBV7-2 and TRBJ1-2; 9 bases line up with TRBD1. Sequencing was performed on peripheral blood, taken on day 0 of AZD1222 vaccination. The clonotype was recovered from an adult in good health. The CDR3 sequence: CASSIGQGSHYGYTF. The CDR3 bases are TGTGCCAGCAGCATCGGACAGGGGTCTCACTATGGCTACACCTTC.